A selection of T cell receptor beta chains follows, all from one sample in a study of blood T cell repertoires in COVID-19. Clones were sequenced by immunoSEQ multiplex PCR, and TCRdb holds only the in-frame ones, with some missing. Of roughly 150,000 clones listed, about 83% were seen once; the top ten hold 2.5% to 3%. Material: peripheral blood. These TCRs come from a woman of 80 years or more with COVID-19, enrolled during active disease. CDR3s include the opening cysteine and the closing phenylalanine or tryptophan. D genes are given only for firm matches. The size entry is marked missing in some rows and otherwise reads once, few, many or a size class.

d_call,v_call,clone_size,j_call,cdr3_nt,cdr3_aa
-,TRBV19,once,TRBJ1-5,TGTGCCAGTAGTATTATGTCAGTTAGCAATCAGCCCCAGCATTTT,CASSIMSVSNQPQHF
-,TRBV2,once,TRBJ2-2,TGTGCCAGCACCACAAATCTAGGGGCGAACACCGGGGAGCTGTTTTTT,CASTTNLGANTGELFF
-,TRBV7-7,-,TRBJ2-2,TGTGCTAGCAGCTTAGATGTTATCGGGGAGCTGTTTTTT,CASSLDVIGELFF
-,TRBV7-3,-,TRBJ2-1,TGTGCCAGCAGCCAACAACCTAGCACTGAGCAGTTCTTC,CASSQQPSTEQFF
-,TRBV2,-,TRBJ2-5,TGTGCCAGCAACGTGGGCGCGAATCAAGAGACCCAGTACTTC,CASNVGANQETQYF
TRBD2,TRBV24-1,-,TRBJ2-3,TGTGCCACCAGGCCAAGCGGGAGGACAGATACGCAGTATTTT,CATRPSGRTDTQYF
TRBD1,TRBV5-5,-,TRBJ2-7,TGTGCCAGCAGCTCCCGGACAGGGAGCTCCTACGAGCAGTACTTC,CASSSRTGSSYEQYF
-,TRBV7-2,few,TRBJ1-4,TGTGCCAGCAGCTTAGGAACAGGTTGGGATGAAAAACTGTTTTTT,CASSLGTGWDEKLFF
TRBD2,TRBV28,-,TRBJ2-3,TGTGCCAGCTTCCCGGGAGGGACTAGCGGCACAGATACGCAGTATTTT,CASFPGGTSGTDTQYF
-,TRBV11-2,-,TRBJ1-3,TGTGCCAGCAGCTCTCGGGACTTTTCTGGAAACACCATATATTTT,CASSSRDFSGNTIYF
TRBD2,TRBV18,-,TRBJ2-2,TGTGCCAGCTCACCAAGAGGACTAGCGGGAGGACCAAACACCGGGGAGCTGTTTTTT,CASSPRGLAGGPNTGELFF
TRBD2,TRBV7-2,-,TRBJ2-5,TGTGCCAGCAGCCTTAGCGGGGGGAGGCAAGAGACCCAGTACTTC,CASSLSGGRQETQYF
-,TRBV12-2,-,TRBJ2-7,TGTGCAAGTCGCTCCGACAGAAACCTCCACTACGAGCAGTACTTC,CASRSDRNLHYEQYF
-,TRBV5-1,-,TRBJ2-3,TGCGCCAGCAGCTTGCGCGAACAGCTAAGCACAGATACGCAGTATTTT,CASSLREQLSTDTQYF
-,TRBV29-1,-,TRBJ2-7,TGCAGCGTAACAGACCTCTACGAGCAGTACTTC,CSVTDLYEQYF
TRBD2,TRBV7-8,-,TRBJ2-5,TGTGCCAGCAGCACGGGACTAGCGGGAGAGGTTGGGAAGACCCAGTACTTC,CASSTGLAGEVGKTQYF
TRBD1,TRBV9,-,TRBJ2-1,TGTGCCAGCAGCGCAGACAGACAGGGGAACAATGAGCAGTTCTTC,CASSADRQGNNEQFF
-,TRBV5-4,once,TRBJ2-7,TGTGCCAGCAGCGCGACTCAAGTCGGAGAGCAGTACTTC,CASSATQVGEQYF
-,TRBV7-2,-,TRBJ2-7,TGTGCCAGCAGCTTACAGGGGAAGTCTGCCTACGAGCAGTACTTC,CASSLQGKSAYEQYF
TRBD1,TRBV4-3,-,TRBJ1-2,TGCGCCAGCAGCCGCAGGACAGGGCAAAACTATGGCTACACCTTC,CASSRRTGQNYGYTF
TRBD1,TRBV4-2,-,TRBJ1-5,TGTGCCAGCAGCCAAGATTGGGGGGGACAGGGGAAGCCCCAGCATTTT,CASSQDWGGQGKPQHF
-,TRBV7-3,-,TRBJ2-7,TGTGCCAGCAGCTTAACTGGGCGCTCCTACGAGCAGTACTTC,CASSLTGRSYEQYF
TRBD1,TRBV19,-,TRBJ1-5,TGTGCCAGTAGTATCTGGCAGGGGGAAAATCAGCCCCAGCATTTT,CASSIWQGENQPQHF
TRBD2,TRBV5-5,-,TRBJ2-7,TGTGCCAGCAGCTTGTACTTGGCTAGCGGGAGGGTATCCTACGAGCAGTACTTC,CASSLYLASGRVSYEQYF
TRBD1,TRBV18,-,TRBJ2-5,TGTGCCAGCTCAACGCGACAGGGTATCACAGAGACCCAGTACTTC,CASSTRQGITETQYF
-,TRBV24-1,-,TRBJ1-5,TGTGCCACCAGTGAAGGGGCAGGGGGCAATCAGCCCCAGCATTTT,CATSEGAGGNQPQHF
-,TRBV28,once,TRBJ2-5,TGTGCCAGCAGTTTACGTACAGGGGGGGGGACCCAGTACTTC,CASSLRTGGGTQYF
TRBD2,TRBV6-5,-,TRBJ2-3,TGTGCCAGCAGTTACCATAGCGGGGGAGTCACAGATACGCAGTATTTT,CASSYHSGGVTDTQYF